This passage covers 20 T cell receptor beta chains from one sample sequenced in a study of radiotherapy plus CTLA-4 blockade in lung cancer. Using immunoSEQ multiplex PCR, the repertoire was profiled, and TCRdb retains in-frame clones only, with some absent. The table lists about 45,000 clones, 65% to 70% of them singletons, with approximately 23% in the top ten. The specimen was peripheral blood, collected from a patient treated with radiotherapy plus ipilimumab. The receptors stem from a human donor with non-small cell lung cancer who had a partial response to radiotherapy plus ipilimumab.

The chain is built from TRBV30 and TRBJ2-5; weak D call: TRBD1 (5 bases). Germline CDR1 reads GTSNPN; CDR2 reads SVGIG (reference sequence). The CDR3 length is 13 residues. The ends were cut back, 1 base at V and 4 bases at J, with 10 bases in the middle. Here the CDR3 reads CAWSGGARETQYF. The CDR3 DNA is TGTGCCTGGAGTGGTGGGGCGCGAGAGACCCAGTACTTC.

The chain couples TRBV5-1 to TRBJ2-2, with TRBD1 matching over 12 bases. This CDR3 region has 15 residues. Losses at the gene ends were 6 bases for V and 4 bases for J; bases not matched to a gene: 4. Germline CDR1 is SGHRS and CDR2 is YFSETQ. In DNA, the CDR3 is TGCGCCAGCACCGGGACAGGGGGCTTCACCGGGGAGCTGTTTTTT. As protein: CASTGTGGFTGELFF. Filled out from reference TRBV5-1 and TRBJ2-2, the complete variable domain reads KAGVTQTPRYLIKTRGQQVTLSCSPISGHRSVSWYQQTPGQGLQFLFEYFSETQRNKGNFPGRFSGRQFSNSRSEMNVSTLELGDSALYLCASTGTGGFTGELFFGEGSRLTVL.

V usage is TRBV7-2 and J usage is TRBJ2-1; D perhaps matches TRBD2 (6 bases). CDR3 length: 12 residues. Trimming removed 5 bases at V and 10 bases at J, with 12 bases between. CDR1 SGHTA and CDR2 FQGNSA come from the germline V gene. The CDR3 reads CASSTAGREQFF. The CDR3 DNA reads TGTGCCAGCAGCACGGCGGGGAGAGAGCAGTTCTTC. The full variable domain, in which reference TRBV7-2 and TRBJ2-1 provide the parts outside the CDR3, is GAGVSQSPSNKVTEKGKDVELRCDPISGHTALYWYRQSLGQGLEFLIYFQGNSAPDKSGLPSDRFSAERTGGSVSTLTIQRTQQEDSAVYLCASSTAGREQFFGPGTRLTVL.

The chain links TRBV9 to TRBJ2-7; a possible D gene is TRBD2 (5 bases). V was pared by 4 bases and J by 7 bases, with 21 bases between. Looked up from germline, CDR1 is SGDLS and CDR2 is YYNGEE. The CDR3 runs 15 residues. CDR3 DNA: TGTGCCAGCAGCTCCCCCCGGGCGAGCCCGGGAGAGCAGTACTTC. Translated: CASSSPRASPGEQYF.

The rearrangement joins TRBV5-5 to TRBJ1-2; TRBD1 aligns across 8 bases. Trimming removed 3 bases from V and 4 bases from J; junction bases left unmatched: 2. Germline V gene sequence: CDR1 SGHKS, CDR2 YYEKEE (reference sequence). This CDR3 has 13 amino acids. The CDR3 coding sequence is TGTGCCAGCAGCTCCGACAGGGGCTATGGCTACACCTTC. Translated: CASSSDRGYGYTF.

The chain uses TRBV9 and TRBJ2-3; 8 nucleotides align to TRBD2. Unmatched junction bases numbered 10, after V lost 0 bases and J lost 1 base. The CDR3 extends over 18 amino acids. Germline CDR1 reads SGDLS; CDR2 reads YYNGEE. The CDR3 region is CASSVATGGTFRTDTQYF. The CDR3 DNA follows: TGTGCCAGCAGCGTAGCCACGGGAGGGACCTTTCGCACAGATACGCAGTATTTT. Complete variable domain (other parts from reference TRBV9 and TRBJ2-3): DSGVTQTPKHLITATGQRVTLRCSPRSGDLSVYWYQQSLDQGLQFLIQYYNGEERAKGNILERFSAQQFPDLHSELNLSSLELGDSALYFCASSVATGGTFRTDTQYFGPGTRLTVL.

The CDR3 sequence: CASSLAGLAGGFYNEQFF. The CDR3 coding sequence is TGTGCCAGCAGCTTAGCTGGACTAGCGGGGGGATTCTACAATGAGCAGTTCTTC. V usage is TRBV7-2 and J usage is TRBJ2-1, with TRBD2 matching 14 bases. Germline-derived CDR1 and CDR2 are SGHTA and FQGNSA. The CDR3 loop spans 18 amino acids. After removal of 0 bases from V and 3 bases from J, the junction contained 4 bases not matched to a gene.

The rearrangement links TRBV7-9 to TRBJ1-3, with D possibly being TRBD1 (6 bases). V was pared by 3 bases and J by 0 bases, with 12 bases between. The length of the CDR3 is 16 residues. CDR1 is SEHNR, CDR2 FQNEAQ, per germline (reference sequence). The CDR3 DNA is TGTGCCAGCAGCTTGGCCCTAGGGGGCTCTGGAAACACCATATATTTT. It specifies CASSLALGGSGNTIYF.

The V and J genes are TRBV15 and TRBJ2-2; 8 bases line up with TRBD2. The CDR3 runs to 14 residues. V trimming: 8 bases; J trimming: 4 bases; junction bases outside the gene matches: 6. The germline gives CDR1 LNHNV, CDR2 YYDKDF (reference sequence). The CDR3 spells CATLSGSSTGELFF. Written as DNA, the CDR3 is TGTGCCACCCTGAGCGGGAGTTCCACCGGGGAGCTGTTTTTT. The full variable domain, in which reference TRBV15 and TRBJ2-2 provide the parts outside the CDR3, is DAMVIQNPRYQVTQFGKPVTLSCSQTLNHNVMYWYQQKSSQAPKLLFHYYDKDFNNEADTPDNFQSRRPNTSFCFLDIRSPGLGDTAMYLCATLSGSSTGELFFGEGSRLTVL.

This chain connects TRBV19 to TRBJ2-1; 12 bases are shared with TRBD2. CDR3 length: 16 amino acids. Trimming took 6 bases from V and 10 from J; bases not matched to a gene: 13. Germline CDR1 LNHDA, CDR2 SQIVND (reference sequence). This chain's CDR3 is CASSRQASGRAREQFF. CDR3 DNA sequence: TGTGCCAGTAGCCGACAAGCTAGCGGGAGGGCTCGGGAGCAGTTCTTC.

V is TRBV27 and J is TRBJ1-5; 9 nucleotides line up with TRBD1. The trim removed 6 bases at V and 11 bases at J, leaving 8 bases unmatched. Germline V gene lookup returns CDR1 MNHEY and CDR2 SMNVEV (reference sequence). The length of the CDR3 is 13 residues. CDR3 sequence reads: CASRAQQGAAQHF. As DNA, the CDR3 is TGTGCCAGCAGAGCGCAACAGGGGGCAGCCCAGCATTTT.

The rearrangement uses TRBV6-1 and TRBJ1-5; D is undetermined. V was cut by 4 bases and J by 2 bases, with 12 bases left in between. The CDR3 is 15 amino acids. CDR1 is MNHNS, CDR2 SASEGT, per germline. For the CDR3, the DNA is TGTGCCAGCAGTGCCGACTGGGGAGGCAATCAGCCCCAGCATTTT. Translated: CASSADWGGNQPQHF.

This clone was picked up one time. The V and J genes are TRBV6-1 and TRBJ2-2; tentatively, D is TRBD2 (6 bases). CDR3 length equals 16 residues. Germline assignment: CDR1 MNHNS and CDR2 SASEGT. V was trimmed by 4 bases and J by 4 bases, leaving 16 bases between them. The CDR3 nucleotides read TGTGCCAGCAGTGGCAAAGAGGGAGGCATCACCGGGGAGCTGTTTTTT. Amino acids: CASSGKEGGITGELFF.

The rearrangement joins TRBV6-5 to TRBJ2-2, with 8 bases aligning to TRBD1. Germline V gene data show CDR1 as MNHEY and CDR2 as SVGAGI. There are 15 residues in the CDR3. The V gene end was trimmed by 4 bases and the J gene end by 2 bases; junction bases not matched to a gene: 3. The CDR3 sequence is CASSSGQGNTGELFF. The CDR3 DNA sequence: TGTGCCAGCAGTTCAGGACAGGGAAACACCGGGGAGCTGTTTTTT.

This clone was seen more than once but under ten times. The rearrangement uses TRBV7-9 and TRBJ1-2; 8 positions agree with TRBD1. Trimming at V came to 4 bases and at J to 8 bases, leaving 3 bases not matched to a gene. Looked up from germline, CDR1 is SEHNR and CDR2 is FQNEAQ (reference sequence). This CDR3 region has 12 residues. The DNA of the CDR3 is TGTGCCAGCAGCTACAGGGGGGACGGCTACACCTTC. This translates into CASSYRGDGYTF.

In regard to this clone: At one end the junction does not follow the germline gene, possibly because of a read error. The CDR3 DNA is TGTGCTAGCAGCAACCTAGCGGGGAGCGAGCAGTACTTC. Amino acid sequence: CASSNLAGSEQYF. This chain links TRBV7-7 with TRBJ2-7; 9 bases are a match to TRBD2. The CDR3 has 13 amino acids. Germline V gene sequence: CDR1 SSHAT, CDR2 FNYEAQ (reference sequence).

This clone was counted ten times or more. This sequence joins TRBV10-3 and TRBJ2-3; TRBD2 matches 8 bases. Germline assignment: CDR1 ENHRY and CDR2 SYGVKD. Germline trimming cut 0 bases from V and 1 base from J; bases unmatched to any gene: 6. CDR3 length: 17 residues. The CDR3 coding sequence is TGTGCCATCAGTGAGTCGAGGAGAGCGGGGGGCACAGATACGCAGTATTTT. It yields the protein CAISESRRAGGTDTQYF.

The gene calls are TRBV12-5 and TRBJ2-5; 13 bases agree with TRBD2. Germline assignment: CDR1 LGHNT and CDR2 FRNRAP. The CDR3 is 15 residues long. J was trimmed by 4 bases and V by 1 base; bases with no gene match: 0. CDR3 sequence (DNA): TGTGCTAGTGGTTTGGGACTAGCGGGAGGAGAGACCCAGTACTTC. Translating gives CASGLGLAGGETQYF.

V gene TRBV10-2 combines with J gene TRBJ2-1; no clear D. Germline CDR1 is WSHSY and CDR2 is SAAADI. This CDR3 has 12 amino acids. V gave up 0 bases and J gave up 14 bases, with 11 bases separating them. This CDR3 reads CASSESRLSKFF. The CDR3 nucleotides read TGCGCCAGCAGTGAGTCGAGGCTGTCGAAGTTCTTC.

The rearrangement joins TRBV2 to TRBJ1-4; 9 nucleotides line up with TRBD1. Germline lookup yields CDR1 SNHLY and CDR2 FYNNEI. The CDR3 is 13 amino acids. With 7 bases clipped from V and 8 bases from J, the junction kept 5 bases outside the gene matches. The CDR3 DNA reads TGTGCCAGCACGGGGACAGGGAAGGAAAAACTGTTTTTT. Protein product: CASTGTGKEKLFF.